A selection of T cell receptor beta chains follows, all from one sample in a study of cytomegalovirus exposure and HLA in healthy donors. The data were produced by immunoSEQ multiplex PCR, yet TCRdb's version contains in-frame clones alone and is incomplete. The table records 90,000 to 150,000 clones, 65% to 80% of them present only once. Sequences were obtained from PBMCs. The source is a middle-aged man in good health and CMV-seropositive. Both conserved end residues are part of each CDR3. A D gene is named only where the DNA matches it firmly. Clone size is given for some rows only: seen once, a few or many times, or a class if the clone is expanded.

d_call	clone_size	j_call	v_call	cdr3_nt	cdr3_aa
NA	NA	TRBJ2-7	TRBV5-5	TGTGCCAGCAGCTCCCCTGAGAGAGGGACCTACGAGCAGTACTTC	CASSSPERGTYEQYF
NA	NA	TRBJ1-1	TRBV19	TGTGCCAGTAGTATAATGGAGCTGCGGATTCGTGCCCGCGACGGGGGGAAGAGCACTGAAGCTTTCTTT	CASSIMELRIRARDGGKSTEAFF
NA	NA	TRBJ2-7	TRBV10-3	TGTGCCATCAGTGAGTCCGGCAGGGGCGGCGAGCAGTACTTC	CAISESGRGGEQYF
TRBD1	NA	TRBJ1-2	TRBV4-1	TGCGCCAGCAGCCACGGGCGGACAGGGGGCCCCACTAACTATGGCTACACCTTC	CASSHGRTGGPTNYGYTF
TRBD1	NA	TRBJ1-6	TRBV28	TGTGCCAGCACCCTCCTGCCGGGACAGGGAGATTCACCCCTCCACTTT	CASTLLPGQGDSPLHF
TRBD1	NA	TRBJ2-3	TRBV10-3	TGTGCCATCAGTGAGTCCCCGGGACAGGGGACAACAGATACGCAGTATTTT	CAISESPGQGTTDTQYF
TRBD2	NA	TRBJ2-5	TRBV7-9	TGTTCCAGCAGCTCCGGACTAGCGGGGCTTCAAGAGACCCAGTACTTC	CSSSSGLAGLQETQYF
TRBD1	NA	TRBJ2-2	TRBV5-4	TGTGCCAGCAGCCCCCGACAGGGGAAAGGCGGGGAGCTGTTTTTT	CASSPRQGKGGELFF
TRBD1	NA	TRBJ2-1	TRBV5-1	TGCGCCAGCGGAAAGACAGGGGAACTCGACAATGAGCAGTTCTTC	CASGKTGELDNEQFF
NA	NA	TRBJ1-1	TRBV6-5	TGTGCCAGCAGTTATGGATCAGGAGGAAACACTGAAGCTTTCTTT	CASSYGSGGNTEAFF
NA	few	TRBJ1-1	TRBV6-5	TGTGCCAGCAGTTACTCTGACTCTGAAGCTTTCTTT	CASSYSDSEAFF
TRBD1	NA	TRBJ2-5	TRBV7-2	TGTGCCAGCAGCTTATTGGGCAGGGGGGAGACCCAGTACTTC	CASSLLGRGETQYF
TRBD2	NA	TRBJ2-7	TRBV7-6	TGTGCCAGCAGCCCCCGCGAGTGGGCGGGAGAATTCGAGCAGTACTTC	CASSPREWAGEFEQYF
NA	NA	TRBJ1-3	TRBV2	TGTGCCAGCAGGGGAGACACCATATATTTT	CASRGDTIYF
TRBD1	once	TRBJ2-2	TRBV11-3	TGTGCCAGCAGGCCGGGACAGGGGGCTGCCGGGTCCGGGGAGCTGTTTTTT	CASRPGQGAAGSGELFF
NA	NA	TRBJ1-5	TRBV21-1	TGTGCCAGCAGCAAAGCGAAGGGACAGGGGGCAGTGGTGGGCAATCAGCCCCAGCATTTT	CASSKAKGQGAVVGNQPQHF
TRBD1	NA	TRBJ2-2	TRBV4-3	TGCGCCAGCAGCGAGCAGGGGGCCGGGGAGCTGTTTTTT	CASSEQGAGELFF
NA	NA	TRBJ1-1	TRBV19	TGTGCCAGTAGCAGGGTGGCTGAAGCTTTCTTT	CASSRVAEAFF
NA	NA	TRBJ2-6	TRBV5-8	TGTGCCAGCAGCTTCTTCCAGGGCTCTGGGGCCAACGTCCTGACTTTC	CASSFFQGSGANVLTF
TRBD1	once	TRBJ2-4	TRBV30	TGTGCCTGGAGCCCTCAGGGGGATGGTCAGTACTTC	CAWSPQGDGQYF
NA	NA	TRBJ2-3	TRBV7-2	TGTGCCAGCAGCTTAGCTCTACGCCCGGATACGCAGTATTTT	CASSLALRPDTQYF
NA	NA	TRBJ2-4	TRBV29-1	TGCAGCGTTGAGCTAGCCCAAAACAGTCAGTACTTC	CSVELAQNSQYF
NA	once	TRBJ1-5	TRBV4-1	TGCGCCAGCAGCCGGGACACCACCGGGCCCCAGCATTTT	CASSRDTTGPQHF
NA	NA	TRBJ1-5	TRBV5-8	TGTGCCAGCAGCTTCCAATTACAGGGAGCCTCGAATCAGCCCCAGCATTTT	CASSFQLQGASNQPQHF
TRBD1	NA	TRBJ2-2	TRBV27	TGTGCCAGCAGTTTATACAGGGGCGTTAACACCGGGGAGCTGTTTTTT	CASSLYRGVNTGELFF
TRBD1	NA	TRBJ1-2	TRBV6-1	TGTGCCACCGAAGACAGGGGAAACTATGGCTACACCTTC	CATEDRGNYGYTF
TRBD1	few	TRBJ1-5	TRBV15	TGTGCCACCAGCAGAGAGGAACAGGGGTCGTATCAGCCCCAGCATTTT	CATSREEQGSYQPQHF
TRBD2	NA	TRBJ2-1	TRBV18	TGTGCCAGCTCACCGGGACTAGACTACAATGAGCAGTTCTTC	CASSPGLDYNEQFF
NA	NA	TRBJ2-1	TRBV14	TGTGCCAGCAGCCAACTATTGGGGGGTGAGCAGTTCTTC	CASSQLLGGEQFF
NA	once	TRBJ2-1	TRBV7-2	TGTGCCAGCAGCTTAGCTTGGAGAGGGGGAATGTTCTTC	CASSLAWRGGMFF
TRBD1	NA	TRBJ1-2	TRBV4-1	TGCGCCAGCAGCCAAGACCCAGGGGGGCTTAACTATGGCTACACCTTC	CASSQDPGGLNYGYTF
TRBD2	NA	TRBJ2-7	TRBV6-5	TGTGCCAGCAGACAGCCGGGGGGCGAGCAGTACTTC	CASRQPGGEQYF
TRBD1	NA	TRBJ1-4	TRBV28	TGTGCCAGCAGTCCTACAGGGGGGAGTAATGAAAAACTGTTTTTT	CASSPTGGSNEKLFF
NA	NA	TRBJ1-2	TRBV25-1	TGTGCCAGCAGTGCCGCCGGGTTATTGGGTTATGGCTACACCTTC	CASSAAGLLGYGYTF
TRBD1	NA	TRBJ1-5	TRBV7-2	TGTGCCAGCAGCCTAAGGACAGGGACCAATCAGCCCCAGCATTTT	CASSLRTGTNQPQHF
NA	many	TRBJ2-7	TRBV5-1	TGTGCCAGCAGCTCGAGGCCTACCTACGAGCAGTACTTC	CASSSRPTYEQYF
NA	NA	TRBJ2-2	TRBV5-1	TGCGCCAGCAGTTCTGACGGTACCACAGGAGGGGAGCTGTTTTTT	CASSSDGTTGGELFF
NA	NA	TRBJ2-7	TRBV2	TGTGCCAGCACGCTCCGACAGTTGGCCCCCTACGAGCAGTACTTC	CASTLRQLAPYEQYF
NA	NA	TRBJ1-3	TRBV5-1	TGCGCCAGCAGCCCGTACTGGACGGACAGTTCTGGAAACACCATATATTTT	CASSPYWTDSSGNTIYF
NA	NA	TRBJ1-2	TRBV6-5	TGTGCCAGCAGTTCGACAGGTGAATCTAACTATGGCTACACCTTC	CASSSTGESNYGYTF
TRBD2	NA	TRBJ2-7	TRBV4-1	TGCGCCAGCAGCCCTGGGTTTCGATGGCTAGCGGAGACACTCACCTACGAGCAGTACTTC	CASSPGFRWLAETLTYEQYF
TRBD2	NA	TRBJ2-1	TRBV11-3	TGTGCCAGCAGCCCGAGGCGGGGGGGCCTTTTGAATGAGCAGTTCTTC	CASSPRRGGLLNEQFF
TRBD1	NA	TRBJ2-7	TRBV7-2	TGTGCCAGCAGCGTGACAGGGGGTCTTGAGCAGTACTTC	CASSVTGGLEQYF
NA	NA	TRBJ1-2	TRBV6-5	TGTGCCAGCAAGCAGGGCGGATATGGCTACACCTTC	CASKQGGYGYTF
TRBD1	NA	TRBJ1-4	TRBV7-2	TGTGCCAGCAGCTTAAGGGGGACAGGGCTCCCAAATGAAAAACTGTTTTTT	CASSLRGTGLPNEKLFF
TRBD2	NA	TRBJ2-3	TRBV10-3	TGTGCCATCAGTGAAGGGACTAGCGGTTCTCAAGATACGCAGTATTTT	CAISEGTSGSQDTQYF
NA	NA	TRBJ2-7	TRBV7-2	TGTGCCAGCTCCCTAGGAAACGAGCAGTACTTC	CASSLGNEQYF
NA	NA	TRBJ1-2	TRBV27	TGTGCCAGCAGTCCCCGGGCCCGGGGGGCCTATGGCTACACCTTC	CASSPRARGAYGYTF
NA	NA	TRBJ2-5	TRBV7-6	TGTGCCAGCAGCTTACCTCCTGGACTGAGCCAAGAGACCCAGTACTTC	CASSLPPGLSQETQYF
TRBD1	NA	TRBJ1-5	TRBV27	TGTGCCAGCAGTGCGACAGGGGTTGGCAATCAGCCCCAGCATTTT	CASSATGVGNQPQHF
NA	NA	TRBJ2-3	TRBV6-6	TGTGCCAGCGGCTATCGGGGGGCCCTCACAGATACGCAGTATTTT	CASGYRGALTDTQYF
TRBD1	NA	TRBJ2-7	TRBV7-2	TGTGCCAGCAGCTTAGGACAGGGGGCTGGCTCCTACGAGCAGTACTTC	CASSLGQGAGSYEQYF
NA	NA	TRBJ2-3	TRBV18	TGTGCCAGCTCAATCAGCGGACCCCAAACGGGGGGCAATACGCAGTATTTT	CASSISGPQTGGNTQYF
NA	NA	TRBJ1-5	TRBV27	TGTGCCAGCAGTTTAACCAAAACGAGAGGTTTCAGTAGCAATCAGCCCCAGCATTTT	CASSLTKTRGFSSNQPQHF